This TCR beta chain was documented in a study of shared clonotypes between healthy human individuals. Study as a whole: CD8 memory received one plate per donor, CD8 naive two, CD4 memory three and CD4 naive three.

The study's findings and limits: A small donor pool kept down the genetic and exposure-history diversity that was represented. Rarefaction exposed incomplete sorted-subset sequencing despite large depth.

Naive CD8 cells comprised CD45RO-negative, CCR7-positively selected cells, excluding terminally differentiated effector memory CD45RA+ cells. Repertoires were generated with immunoSEQ multiplex PCR, while TCRdb's copy carries only in-frame clones and drops some. The table records about 2.2 million clones, around 93% of them present only once. On this clone: Antigen specificity is unknown.

Germline assignment: CDR1 SGHDT and CDR2 YYEEEE. V lost 0 bases, J lost 5 bases, and 6 bases stayed unmatched. This CDR3 spans 16 amino acids. The chain uses TRBV5-6 and TRBJ2-5; 11 bases fit TRBD2. This sequence originates from a man aged 18 to 30 in good health. Some clones in this sample may be carry-over from other donors' samples. Sequencing was carried out using naive CD8+ T cells from PBMCs. CDR3 nucleotides: TGTGCCAGCAGCTTGGGACTAGCGGGAAGTTTTGAGACCCAGTACTTC. Protein: CASSLGLAGSFETQYF.